This T cell receptor (beta chain) was captured in a study of cytomegalovirus exposure and HLA in healthy donors. Broader study findings: A few chains linked to CMV were shown in vitro to be specific for CMV antigens. A later analysis revealed that TCR association rates differed between HLA loci, peaking at DRB1 and bottoming out at HLA-C.

In regard to this clone: Its specificity is unknown.

The CDR3 has 14 residues. The germline V and J ends were trimmed by 3 bases and 0 bases, with 12 bases remaining between them. CDR1 is SQVTM and CDR2 is ANQGSEA in the germline V gene. It was with 60 Vbeta and 13 Jbeta primers that the PCR ran. Assay used: immunoSEQ multiplex PCR; TCRdb lists only in-frame clones, some missing. The sample records 60,000 to 75,000 clones, 73% being singletons. The sample comprised PBMCs. The chain joins TRBV29-1 to TRBJ2-7, with D maybe TRBD1 (6 bases). The source of this sequence is a man aged 50-60 years in good health and CMV-seronegative. DNA for the CDR3: TGCAGCGTTGAGGCAGCAGGGGACTCCTACGAGCAGTACTTC. It is translated as CSVEAAGDSYEQYF.